This TCR beta chain is drawn from a study of metastatic and nonmetastatic thyroid tumors. At the level of the study: Across blood and tumor or nodule tissue, repertoires from malignant and benign thyroid patients were compared with one another.

On this clone: What it recognizes is unknown.

The CDR3 is 13 residues long. Per germline, CDR1 DFQATT and CDR2 SNEGSKA (reference sequence). Trimming cost V 6 bases and J 3 bases, with 14 bases left between them. Points from the study as a whole: The reported finding was significantly higher TCR beta diversity in malignant thyroid tumors relative to benign nodules, in blood and tumor.

Patients underwent thyroid surgery, and none had received any treatment before it. TCRdb re-clonotyped the PCR reads through MiXCR. The table records around 41,000 clones, more than 3% of them present only once. Sample: blood. This chain connects TRBV20-1 to TRBJ1-2; D is undetermined. This TCR was sampled from a female donor with papillary thyroid cancer or a benign thyroid nodule (not recorded which). Some clones in this sample may be carry-over from other donors' samples. DNA for the CDR3: TGCAGTGCCACTGGGTCGTTACACTATGGCTACACCTTC. This encodes CSATGSLHYGYTF.